The entry below describes one T cell receptor beta chain. Its antigen is undetermined. Germline CDR1 is SEHNR and CDR2 is FQNEAQ (reference sequence). With V trimmed by 5 bases and J by 8 bases, 13 bases remained unmatched. CDR3 length: 15 amino acids. Each of the donors was a healthy adult who was HIV-negative and had not had a recent acute infection or vaccination. This entry is derived from a study of shared clonotypes between healthy human individuals. General study points: The naive CD4 repertoires of a handful of donors were compared, and about 5% of clonotypes were shared.

Every subset had its genomic DNA shared out evenly among several immunoSEQ plates. For sorted subsets, approximately 0.2 ug DNA per replicate equaled about 31,000 T cell genomes. Sequenced by immunoSEQ multiplex PCR; TCRdb stores in-frame clones only, minus some. Of about 1 million clones listed, more than 65% were seen once; the top ten hold about 1.5%. The chain joins TRBV7-9 to TRBJ1-2; 8 nucleotides align to TRBD1. Sequenced material: memory CD4+ T cells sorted from blood. As to subset: CD45RA-negative fraction. The TCR sequence derives from a man between 18 and 35 years old in good health. DNA for the CDR3: TGTGCCAGCAGCCCCAGGCTAGGACAGGGTGAGGGCTACACCTTC. As protein: CASSPRLGQGEGYTF.